The clone carrying this TCR beta chain was counted many times. Its antigen is unidentified. This sample was taken from a study of Graves' ophthalmopathy and Graves' hyperthyroidism. Investigators amplified TCR beta CDR3 regions from RNA transcripts. Amplification began with first-round RT-PCR using HTBI primers, then second-round multiplex PCR was performed. Each CDR3 protein gets one entry after TCRdb re-called the multiplex PCR reads with MiXCR. The repertoire holds 200,000 to 250,000 distinct CDR3 sequences, with about 22% as singletons. The CDR3 contains 16 residues. V lost 3 bases to trimming and J lost 4 bases, with 18 bases between them. The germline V gene has CDR1 MDHEN and CDR2 SYDVKM. Overall study findings and caveats: Among expanded thyroid clonotypes above 0.001 frequency, most also occurred in blood.

Additional autoimmune diseases, uncontrolled infections, pregnancy or lactation disqualified patients. Clinical symptoms, serum thyroxine, TRAb, thyroid ultrasound and orbital computed tomography formed the basis of diagnosis. The PBMC fraction was derived from under 11 ml of fresh peripheral blood. The source material was peripheral blood. The V call is TRBV28, the J call TRBJ1-2; D is unclear. The source is a woman aged 50 to 65 with Graves' ophthalmopathy. The CDR3: CASSLAGPGRGYGYTF. CDR3 DNA: TGTGCCAGCAGTTTGGCAGGCCCCGGACGTGGCTATGGCTACACCTTC.